This TCR beta chain was recorded in a study of technical replicates of blood from several donors. Sequencing was performed with immunoSEQ multiplex PCR; in TCRdb, only in-frame clones are kept and a portion is missing. This sample has about 59,000 clones, with 80% to 95% found just once. V shed 1 base and J 8 bases; nucleotides not matched to a gene: 10. CDR1 and CDR2 from the germline V gene are GTSNPN and SVGIG (reference sequence). The CDR3 spans 16 residues. This sequence was found in a human donor in good health. Some clones in this sample may be carry-over from other donors' samples. V is TRBV30 and J is TRBJ2-3; TRBD2 agrees at 12 bases. Specimen: PBMCs. CDR3 in amino acids: CAWSDLLAGGKVTQYF. CDR3 nucleotides: TGTGCCTGGAGTGACCTACTAGCGGGAGGAAAGGTTACGCAGTATTTT.